This TCR beta chain stems from a study of T-cell reconstitution after alpha-beta-depleted transplantation in children. The junction had 4 bases not matched to a gene; V was cut back by 2 bases and J by 4 bases. CDR3 size: 15 residues. A library of TCRbeta sequences, prepared with unique molecular identifiers, was generated. One entry per CDR3 protein results from TCRdb running MiXCR on the PCR reads. The sample records approximately 490,000 distinct CDR3 sequences, about 12% being singletons. This chain uses TRBV12-3 or TRBV12-4 with TRBJ2-1, with 8 nucleotides matching TRBD2. This TCR derives from a human donor who donated a stem cell graft to a child with combined immunodeficiency. The material was PBMCs from the stem cell graft donor, obtained from the stem cell graft. As DNA, the CDR3 is TGTGCCAGCAGTTTAACCTGCGGGAGGTACAATGAGCAGTTCTTC. Protein sequence: CASSLTCGRYNEQFF.